The 24 T cell receptor beta chains presented below share a single source sample, sequenced in a study of human T cells and chemical hapten exposure. Time point given: patch test 1, 2 weeks after DPC sensitization. The treatment here: therapeutic diphenylcyclopropenone sensitization with weekly scalp DPC. MiXCR, run by TCRdb on the RACE reads, gives a single entry per CDR3 protein. The sample carries approximately 73,000 distinct CDR3 sequences, approximately 10% recorded once. Sequenced here: whole blood, sampled in connection with sensitization to the hapten diphenylcyclopropenone (DPC). The receptors here all came from a woman between 45 and 65 years old with alopecia areata. Some clones in this sample may be carry-over from other donors' samples.

The chain links TRBV18 to TRBJ1-5; D not certain. Germline assignment: CDR1 KGHSH and CDR2 LQKENI. Trimming cost V 6 bases and J 4 bases, with 16 bases left between them. The CDR3 covers 15 residues. CDR3 bases: TGTGCCAGCTCCGAGTTCGGGCCGAAAAATCAGCCCCAGCATTTT. Translation: CASSEFGPKNQPQHF.

This chain connects TRBV27 to TRBJ2-2, with D tentatively TRBD2 (5 bases). V lost 0 bases and J lost 4, with 9 bases in between. There are 15 residues in the CDR3. Germline V gene data show CDR1 as MNHEY and CDR2 as SMNVEV (reference sequence). As DNA, the CDR3 is TGTGCCAGCAGTTTATCCCTTACTAGCACCGGGGAGCTGTTTTTT. Translating it yields CASSLSLTSTGELFF.

The sample holds a few counts of this clonotype. This chain uses TRBV25-1 with TRBJ1-1; 8 bases line up with TRBD1. Germline V lookup: CDR1 MGHDK, CDR2 SYGVNS. The junction had 7 bases not matched to a gene; V was cut back by 2 bases and J by 5 bases. The CDR3 extends over 15 amino acids. In DNA, the CDR3 is TGTGCCAGCAGTGAACAGGGGGCGATCCCAACTGAAGCTTTCTTT. Translating it yields CASSEQGAIPTEAFF.

The chain links TRBV5-1 to TRBJ2-2, with D possibly TRBD1 on 6 matching bases. This CDR3 spans 14 amino acids. CDR1 SGHRS and CDR2 YFSETQ come from the germline V gene. Trimming took off 4 bases at V and 5 bases at J, with 12 bases between the two ends. CDR3 bases: TGCGCCAGCAGCCTCCAGGGGCGGACCGGGGAGCTGTTTTTT. Translating gives CASSLQGRTGELFF.

This clonotype came up a few times. V gene TRBV20-1 combines with J gene TRBJ2-7, with D possibly being TRBD1 (6 bases). CDR3 length: 13 residues. V was cut by 5 bases and J by 2 bases, with 13 bases left in between. Germline CDR1 reads DFQATT; CDR2 reads SNEGSKA (reference sequence). This chain's CDR3 is CSAFQTGTYEQYF. The CDR3 DNA sequence: TGCAGTGCTTTCCAGACAGGAACCTACGAGCAGTACTTC.

This clonotype has just a few counts. This sequence joins TRBV7-3 and TRBJ2-7; 9 bases are shared with TRBD2. CDR3 length: 15 residues. V trimming: 1 base; J trimming: 5 bases; junction bases outside the gene matches: 6. Per the germline V gene, CDR1 is SGHTA and CDR2 is FQGTGA. The CDR3 DNA sequence: TGTGCCAGCAGCTTAAGCGGGAGGGCCATAAACGAGCAGTACTTC. Its translation: CASSLSGRAINEQYF.

In its sample, this clonotype was seen a few times. This sequence joins TRBV18 and TRBJ2-6, with unresolved D. Per germline, CDR1 KGHSH and CDR2 LQKENI. With 2 bases removed from V and 2 bases from J, the gap between germline ends came to 7 bases. The CDR3 totals 15 residues. Here the CDR3 DNA reads TGTGCCAGCTCACCAGTAAGGGCTGGGGCCAACGTCCTGACTTTC. Amino acid sequence: CASSPVRAGANVLTF. Using reference TRBV18 and TRBJ2-6 for the parts outside the CDR3, the full variable domain is NAGVMQNPRHLVRRRGQEARLRCSPMKGHSHVYWYRQLPEEGLKFMVYLQKENIIDESGMPKERFSAEFPKEGPSILRIQQVVRGDSAAYFCASSPVRAGANVLTFGAGSRLTVL.

The chain joins TRBV4-1 to TRBJ2-7; 7 positions match TRBD1. There are 16 residues in the CDR3. Germline CDR1 and CDR2: MGHRA and YSYEKL. J was trimmed by 4 bases and V by 0 bases; bases with no gene match: 9. The DNA for the CDR3 is TGCGCCAGCAGCCAAGATCTGACAGGGTCCCTTTACGAGCAGTACTTC. Translation gives CASSQDLTGSLYEQYF.

The V and J genes are TRBV10-1 and TRBJ1-1; 8 positions match TRBD1. Germline lookup yields CDR1 WNHNN and CDR2 SYGVQD (reference sequence). V dropped 4 bases and J dropped 4; count of bases not matched to a gene: 5. This CDR3 contains 14 residues. CDR3 coding DNA: TGCGCCAGCAGTGCAGGACAGGGCCCCACTGAAGCTTTCTTT. It is translated as CASSAGQGPTEAFF.

This clonotype was found many times. The rearrangement links TRBV3-1 to TRBJ2-1; 7 bases line up with TRBD2. The V segment lost 4 bases and the J segment 7 bases; nucleotides outside the gene matches: 7. CDR3 length: 14 amino acids. Per germline, CDR1 LGHDT and CDR2 YNNKEL (reference sequence). The CDR3 DNA reads as TGTGCCAGCAGCCGGGACTATCAGACGAATGAGCAGTTCTTC. It codes for CASSRDYQTNEQFF.

This clonotype was seen more than once but under ten times. The CDR3 coding sequence is TGCAGCGTTGAAGAGGGGAACAGATACACCGGGGAGCTGTTTTTT. Translating it yields CSVEEGNRYTGELFF. V is TRBV29-1 and J is TRBJ2-2, with unresolved D. This CDR3 has 15 amino acids. The germline V gene encodes CDR1 SQVTM and CDR2 ANQGSEA. The germline V and J ends were trimmed by 0 bases and 3 bases, with 11 bases remaining between them.

This clonotype was seen a few times. The chain employs TRBV6-5 and TRBJ2-5, with 13 bases lining up with TRBD2. This CDR3 has 17 amino acids. V was clipped by 8 bases and J by 4 bases; unmatched bases: 13. Germline V CDR1 and CDR2: MNHEY, SVGAGI. CDR3 residues: CASRTGTSGARPETQYF. The CDR3 DNA follows: TGTGCCAGCCGAACCGGGACTAGCGGGGCCCGACCAGAGACCCAGTACTTC.

This clonotype was counted only a few times. The J gene is TRBJ2-3, the V gene TRBV29-1; no clear D gene. Germline values: CDR1 SQVTM, CDR2 ANQGSEA. Trimming stripped 2 bases from V and 2 bases from J, with 8 bases between. This CDR3 is built from 13 residues. CDR3 DNA: TGCAGCGTTGAATACCCGGTCACAGATACGCAGTATTTT. Protein sequence: CSVEYPVTDTQYF.

This clonotype was picked up a small number of times. CDR3 nucleotides: TGTGCCACCAGTGACAATGCTAGTCGGGATGGCTACACCTTC. It yields the protein CATSDNASRDGYTF. The chain uses TRBV24-1 and TRBJ1-2; D is ambiguous. The CDR3 is made up of 14 amino acids. Trimming removed 4 bases from V and 6 bases from J, with 14 bases in between. Germline V gene lookup returns CDR1 KGHDR and CDR2 SFDVKD.

In this sample, this clonotype turned up a few times. CDR3: CASTRRASPLHF. In nucleotides, the CDR3 is TGTGCCAGCACCCGGCGCGCCTCACCCCTCCACTTT. The chain combines TRBV12-3 or TRBV12-4 with TRBJ1-6; the D is unclear. V dropped 7 bases and J dropped 10 bases, with 11 bases sitting between them. The CDR3 is 12 residues long.

This clonotype was seen many times. V and J are TRBV6-2 or TRBV6-3 and TRBJ2-3; 8 nucleotides match TRBD2. Looked up from germline, CDR1 is MNHEY and CDR2 is SVGEGT. CDR3 length: 16 amino acids. The junction had 8 bases not matched to a gene; V was cut back by 6 bases and J by 0 bases. The CDR3 DNA follows: TGTGCCAGCAGACTCTCTAGCGGGCCCAGCACAGATACGCAGTATTTT. It is translated as CASRLSSGPSTDTQYF.

This clonotype came up a few times. J is TRBJ2-7 and V is TRBV5-1; 16 bases map to TRBD2. Germline assignment: CDR1 SGHRS and CDR2 YFSETQ. V trimming: 0 bases; J trimming: 11 bases; junction bases outside the gene matches: 11. The CDR3 has 17 residues. This chain's CDR3 is CASSLEGTSGRALLEYF. The CDR3 region has the DNA TGCGCCAGCAGCTTGGAGGGGACTAGCGGGAGGGCCCTTCTGGAGTACTTC.

The chain carries TRBV28 and TRBJ2-7; TRBD1 matches 8 bases. The germline gives CDR1 MDHEN, CDR2 SYDVKM. J lost 4 bases, V lost 6 bases, and 8 bases had no gene match. There are 14 residues in the CDR3. The CDR3 bases are TGTGCCAGCAGGCCGACCTGGACAGGGTACGAGCAGTACTTC. The encoded protein is CASRPTWTGYEQYF.

This sequence joins TRBV7-2 and TRBJ1-4, with TRBD1 matching over 10 bases. The CDR3 is made up of 14 amino acids. The trim removed 5 bases at V and 8 bases at J, leaving 5 bases unmatched. The germline gives CDR1 SGHTA, CDR2 FQGNSA. CDR3 bases: TGTGCCAGCAGCCTCGGACAGGGGGAGGAAAAACTGTTTTTT. This sequence encodes CASSLGQGEEKLFF.

This clonotype appeared many times. The CDR3 nucleotides read TGTGCCAGCAGTGATTTCGTAACAGGGGTGGGTGGAAACACCATATATTTT. The encoded protein is CASSDFVTGVGGNTIYF. J is TRBJ1-3 and V is TRBV6-1; 7 bases align to TRBD1. Germline lookup yields CDR1 MNHNS and CDR2 SASEGT. This CDR3 has 17 amino acids. V lost 3 bases to trimming and J lost 3 bases; unmatched junction nucleotides: 11.

This clonotype came up many times. The chain uses TRBV10-3 and TRBJ1-6; no clear D. CDR1 ENHRY and CDR2 SYGVKD come from the germline V gene. The CDR3 sequence is 12 residues long. V dropped 8 bases and J dropped 8 bases, with 10 bases sitting between them. CDR3 in DNA: TGTGCCATCCAAGCCGGGGATTCACCCCTCCACTTT. Protein sequence: CAIQAGDSPLHF.

There are many counts of this clonotype. V gene TRBV30 combines with J gene TRBJ1-1; no firm D call. Germline-derived CDR1 and CDR2 are GTSNPN and SVGIG (reference sequence). V lost 4 bases and J lost 3, with 3 bases in between. The CDR3 loop spans 10 amino acids. CDR3 bases: TGTGCCTGGACCCACACTGAAGCTTTCTTT. Its translation: CAWTHTEAFF.

The genes are TRBV6-1 and TRBJ2-7, with TRBD1 identical over 8 bases. This CDR3 contains 13 residues. V trimming: 8 bases; J trimming: 6 bases; junction bases outside the gene matches: 9. Germline assignment: CDR1 MNHNS and CDR2 SASEGT. The CDR3 here is CASGLDRVSEQYF. The CDR3 DNA is TGTGCCAGCGGCCTGGACAGGGTTAGCGAGCAGTACTTC.

This clonotype has just a few counts. The chain uses TRBV7-9 and TRBJ1-2; the D is unclear. This CDR3 spans 14 amino acids. V shed 1 base and J shed 2 bases, with 8 bases lying between them. Germline V gene sequence: CDR1 SEHNR, CDR2 FQNEAQ (reference sequence). The chain's CDR3 is CASSLEVTNYGYTF. As DNA, the CDR3 is TGTGCCAGCAGCTTAGAGGTCACCAACTATGGCTACACCTTC.